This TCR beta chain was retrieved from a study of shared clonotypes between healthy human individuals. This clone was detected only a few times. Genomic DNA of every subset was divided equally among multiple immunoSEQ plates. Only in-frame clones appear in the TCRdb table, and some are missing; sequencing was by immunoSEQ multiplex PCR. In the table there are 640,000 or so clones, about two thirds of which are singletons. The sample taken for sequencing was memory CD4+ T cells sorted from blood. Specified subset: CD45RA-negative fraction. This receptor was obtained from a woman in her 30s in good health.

The CDR3 DNA is TGCGCCAGCAGCTCCGCCCTGGGGAACACTGAAGCTTTCTTT. Protein sequence: CASSSALGNTEAFF. V gene TRBV5-1 combines with J gene TRBJ1-1; D gene ambiguous. Trimming removed 3 bases at V and 1 base at J, with 10 bases between. This CDR3 comprises 14 residues. The V gene's germline CDR1 is SGHRS and CDR2 YFSETQ.